These T cell receptor beta chains were read from a single sample in a study of blood T cell repertoires in COVID-19. The data were produced by immunoSEQ multiplex PCR, yet TCRdb's version contains in-frame clones alone and is incomplete. In the table there are approximately 300,000 clones, about 82% of which are singletons. Material: peripheral blood. The receptors were sampled from a woman aged 45-60 years with acute or convalescent COVID-19. Both conserved end residues are part of each CDR3. A D gene is named only where the DNA matches it firmly. A clone size is listed for some rows: how often the clone was seen (once, few, many), or a class if it is expanded.

clone_size j_call d_call v_call cdr3_aa cdr3_nt
NA TRBJ2-3 NA TRBV14 CASSQDAASSSTDTQYF TGTGCCAGCAGCCAAGACGCAGCTAGCTCTAGCACAGATACGCAGTATTTT
NA TRBJ2-7 TRBD2 TRBV7-9 CASSSPGTSGRHYEQYF TGTGCCAGCAGCAGTCCCGGGACTAGCGGACGCCATTACGAGCAGTACTTC
NA TRBJ2-7 TRBD1 TRBV18 CASSPPIFRRGLNEQYF TGTGCCAGCTCACCACCGATTTTCCGAAGGGGGCTCAACGAGCAGTACTTC
NA TRBJ1-6 NA TRBV21-1 CASSQPLHF TGTGCCAGCAGTCAGCCCCTCCACTTT
NA TRBJ1-5 NA TRBV19 CASSINRLHQPQHF TGTGCCAGTAGTATAAACAGGCTCCATCAGCCCCAGCATTTT
NA TRBJ2-2 NA TRBV24-1 CATSEAYTGELFF TGTGCCACCAGTGAGGCCTACACCGGGGAGCTGTTTTTT
NA TRBJ2-1 NA TRBV6-5 CASSYEGQNGDNEQFF TGTGCCAGCAGTTACGAAGGACAGAATGGAGACAATGAGCAGTTCTTC
NA TRBJ1-2 NA TRBV2 CASSPFYGYTF TGTGCCAGCAGTCCGTTCTATGGCTACACCTTC
NA TRBJ2-7 TRBD2 TRBV5-1 CASSAVAGIDEQYF TGCGCCAGCAGCGCGGTAGCGGGAATCGACGAGCAGTACTTC
NA TRBJ2-3 NA TRBV7-9 CASSRPPTDSVGTDTQYF TGTGCCAGCAGCCGCCCCCCCACCGACAGTGTCGGCACAGATACGCAGTATTTT
once TRBJ1-5 NA TRBV7-8 CASSLFQGRLQPQHF TGTGCCAGCAGCTTATTTCAGGGGCGCCTTCAGCCCCAGCATTTT
NA TRBJ2-7 NA TRBV19 CASSIDHSSYEQYF TGTGCCAGTAGTATAGATCACAGCTCCTACGAGCAGTACTTC
once TRBJ2-2 NA TRBV29-1 CSVGVSNTGELFF TGCAGCGTTGGAGTATCGAACACCGGGGAGCTGTTTTTT
NA TRBJ1-5 NA TRBV5-1 CASSPAGSGSSNQPQHF TGCGCCAGCAGCCCGGCTGGGAGCGGCAGTAGCAATCAGCCCCAGCATTTT
NA TRBJ2-7 NA TRBV6-5 CASSLMTDSYEQYF TGTGCCAGCAGTTTGATGACAGACTCCTACGAGCAGTACTTC
few TRBJ1-2 TRBD1 TRBV19 CASRIQGAGGYTF TGTGCCAGTAGGATTCAGGGGGCCGGAGGCTACACCTTC
few TRBJ1-2 NA TRBV29-1 CSVEVVHRTNYGYTF TGCAGCGTTGAAGTCGTACACAGGACTAACTATGGCTACACCTTC
NA TRBJ1-6 NA TRBV4-2 CASSQNDMSAYNSPLHF TGTGCCAGCAGCCAAAACGACATGTCAGCCTATAATTCACCCCTCCACTTT
NA TRBJ1-1 TRBD1 TRBV28 CASSLYTGDTEAFF TGTGCCAGCAGTTTATATACAGGGGACACTGAAGCTTTCTTT
NA TRBJ1-1 NA TRBV2 CASRGTGGRGTEAFF TGTGCCAGCAGAGGGACGGGGGGCAGAGGTACTGAAGCTTTCTTT
NA TRBJ2-5 NA TRBV14 CASSQGSLVRETQYF TGTGCCAGCAGCCAGGGCTCCTTGGTCAGGGAGACCCAGTACTTC
once TRBJ2-3 NA TRBV7-2 CASSRGGPGTDTQYF TGTGCCAGCAGCAGAGGGGGTCCCGGCACAGATACGCAGTATTTT
NA TRBJ2-2 TRBD2 TRBV5-1 CASSYSGKNTGELFF TGCGCCAGCAGCTATAGCGGGAAGAACACCGGGGAGCTGTTTTTT
NA TRBJ1-6 NA TRBV5-8 CASSLDGVNSPLHF TGTGCCAGCAGCTTGGACGGTGTCAATTCACCCCTCCACTTT
NA TRBJ2-3 TRBD1 TRBV28 CASRVQGAWDTQYF TGTGCCAGCAGGGTGCAGGGGGCGTGGGATACGCAGTATTTT
NA TRBJ1-5 NA TRBV6-2/TRBV6-3 CASSYRDNQPQHF TGTGCCAGCAGTTACCGGGACAATCAGCCCCAGCATTTT
NA TRBJ2-5 NA TRBV12-3/TRBV12-4 CASSLGLETQYF TGTGCCAGCAGTTTAGGTCTGGAGACCCAGTACTTC
NA TRBJ2-1 TRBD2 TRBV27 CASSPMGLAGGPGNEQFF TGTGCCAGCTCCCCAATGGGGCTAGCGGGAGGGCCAGGTAATGAGCAGTTCTTC
NA TRBJ1-6 NA TRBV5-1 CASSLGPLRGDNSPLHF TGCGCCAGCAGCTTGGGTCCCCTCCGCGGGGATAATTCACCCCTCCACTTT
NA TRBJ1-1 NA TRBV5-1 CASSDPQGTPEAFF TGCGCCAGCAGCGACCCGCAGGGGACCCCTGAAGCTTTCTTT
NA TRBJ2-7 NA TRBV5-1 CASTSTSGSRYEQYF TGCGCCAGCACATCTACTTCGGGGTCTAGGTACGAGCAGTACTTC
NA TRBJ1-5 NA TRBV27 CASSFSRSSRPQHF TGTGCCAGCAGTTTCTCCAGGTCCTCGAGGCCCCAGCATTTT
NA TRBJ1-2 NA TRBV4-1 CASSQDLTGYYGYTF TGCGCCAGCAGCCAAGATCTTACAGGCTACTATGGCTACACCTTC
NA TRBJ2-7 TRBD1 TRBV28 CASSSPTGSYEQYF TGTGCCAGCAGTTCCCCGACAGGGTCCTACGAGCAGTACTTC